The rows below give T cell receptor beta chains drawn from one sample of a study of blood T cell repertoires in COVID-19. The assay was immunoSEQ multiplex PCR, and TCRdb's table has in-frame clones only and misses some. The data contain some 160,000 clones, about four fifths of them singletons. The sequencing input was peripheral blood. The source of these receptors is a man in his sixties or seventies with active or convalescent COVID-19. Both conserved end residues are part of each CDR3. The order of the fields is D gene, J gene, clone size, V gene, CDR3 DNA, CDR3 protein. A D gene is named only where the DNA matches it firmly. Size values are once, few and many counts, or a class for expanded clones, and some rows have none.

D: NA; J: TRBJ2-7; size: few; V: TRBV7-9; DNA: TGTGCCAGCAGCGCCTCCGGGACACGATCCTACGAGCAGTACTTC; CDR3: CASSASGTRSYEQYF
D: NA; J: TRBJ2-2; size: NA; V: TRBV18; DNA: TGTGCCAGCTCGACCCGGGTCCAAACCGGGGAGCTGTTTTTT; CDR3: CASSTRVQTGELFF
D: TRBD2; J: TRBJ2-4; size: NA; V: TRBV7-3; DNA: TGTGCCAGCAGCTTAACGGTAGCGGGAGGGGGAAACATTCAGTACTTC; CDR3: CASSLTVAGGGNIQYF
D: NA; J: TRBJ1-1; size: NA; V: TRBV27; DNA: TGTGCCAGCAGACGACAGGATTTGAACACTGAAGCTTTCTTT; CDR3: CASRRQDLNTEAFF
D: NA; J: TRBJ1-2; size: NA; V: TRBV5-4; DNA: TGTGCCAGCAGCTTGCGTGGGGGCGGTTATGGCTACACCTTC; CDR3: CASSLRGGGYGYTF
D: NA; J: TRBJ1-5; size: few; V: TRBV28; DNA: TGTGCCAGCAGTTACTCCTCGACAGGACCTGGCCATCAGCCCCAGCATTTT; CDR3: CASSYSSTGPGHQPQHF
D: NA; J: TRBJ1-2; size: NA; V: TRBV5-4; DNA: TGTGCCAGCAGCTTGGGGTCGGGATATGGCTACACCTTC; CDR3: CASSLGSGYGYTF
D: TRBD1; J: TRBJ2-1; size: NA; V: TRBV7-2; DNA: TGTGCCAGCAGCACCGGGACAGGGTCCTACAATGAGCAGTTCTTC; CDR3: CASSTGTGSYNEQFF
D: TRBD2; J: TRBJ2-3; size: NA; V: TRBV24-1; DNA: TGTGCCACGAGCGGGGGCACAGATACGCAGTATTTT; CDR3: CATSGGTDTQYF
D: NA; J: TRBJ2-7; size: few; V: TRBV4-1; DNA: TGCGCCAGCAGCCGCCGCGGGGCCAGCTACGAGCAGTACTTC; CDR3: CASSRRGASYEQYF
D: NA; J: TRBJ2-7; size: NA; V: TRBV6-6; DNA: TGTGCCAGCAGTTACAGCGACCTTCCCTACGAGCAGTACTTC; CDR3: CASSYSDLPYEQYF
D: TRBD1; J: TRBJ1-6; size: NA; V: TRBV12-3/TRBV12-4; DNA: TGTGCCAGCAGCGACAGGGGGCGTTCACCCCTCCACTTT; CDR3: CASSDRGRSPLHF
D: TRBD2; J: TRBJ2-1; size: NA; V: TRBV18; DNA: TGTGCCAGCTCACCACCCATGACTAGCGGGGGCAATGAGCAGTTCTTC; CDR3: CASSPPMTSGGNEQFF
D: TRBD1; J: TRBJ1-2; size: NA; V: TRBV6-5; DNA: TGTGCCAGCACCGGGACAGGGGACGCTAACTATGGCTACACCTTC; CDR3: CASTGTGDANYGYTF
D: NA; J: TRBJ2-1; size: NA; V: TRBV6-5; DNA: TGTGCCAGCAGAGCCCTCGATGAGCAGTTCTTC; CDR3: CASRALDEQFF
D: TRBD2; J: TRBJ2-3; size: NA; V: TRBV30; DNA: TGTGCCTGGAGAAGGCTAGCGGGGGGGCAAAGCACAGATACGCAGTATTTT; CDR3: CAWRRLAGGQSTDTQYF
D: TRBD1; J: TRBJ2-1; size: NA; V: TRBV3-1/TRBV3-2; DNA: TGTGCCAGCAGCCAAGTAAACAGGGGGCATGAGCAGTTCTTC; CDR3: CASSQVNRGHEQFF
D: TRBD1; J: TRBJ1-2; size: NA; V: TRBV5-1; DNA: TGCGCCAGCAGCTTGGGGACAGGGAATACCTATGGCTACACCTTC; CDR3: CASSLGTGNTYGYTF
D: NA; J: TRBJ2-5; size: NA; V: TRBV7-2; DNA: TGTGCCAGCAGCTTAGGAGTGGTCCGGGTCCTCCAAGAGACCCAGTACTTC; CDR3: CASSLGVVRVLQETQYF
D: TRBD1; J: TRBJ2-7; size: NA; V: TRBV2; DNA: TGTGCCAGCAGTCTGGCCCGGACAGGGAACTACGAGCAGTACTTC; CDR3: CASSLARTGNYEQYF
D: NA; J: TRBJ1-3; size: NA; V: TRBV7-2; DNA: TGTGCCAGCAGCTTAGGGCAGAACTCTGGAAACACCATATATTTT; CDR3: CASSLGQNSGNTIYF
D: TRBD2; J: TRBJ2-1; size: once; V: TRBV6-2/TRBV6-3; DNA: TGTGCCAGCAGTTACCTGAGCGGGAGGTCTGTTTATGAGCAGTTCTTC; CDR3: CASSYLSGRSVYEQFF
D: NA; J: TRBJ2-7; size: NA; V: TRBV25-1; DNA: TGTGCCAGCAGTGAATATACAGGTTCGGGCGAGCAGTACTTC; CDR3: CASSEYTGSGEQYF
D: TRBD1; J: TRBJ2-2; size: NA; V: TRBV24-1; DNA: TGTGCCACCAGTGACCTCACTACCCGACAGGGAAATCTGCGCGGGGAGCTGTTTTTT; CDR3: CATSDLTTRQGNLRGELFF
D: TRBD2; J: TRBJ2-2; size: NA; V: TRBV18; DNA: TGTGCCAGCTCACCGATTCCCATGATACCGACTAGCGGGAGGCCCACCGGGGAGCTGTTTTTT; CDR3: CASSPIPMIPTSGRPTGELFF
D: NA; J: TRBJ2-1; size: NA; V: TRBV5-1; DNA: TGCGCCAGCAGCTTGGGGGGGACAACCCTCTCCTACAATGAGCAGTTCTTC; CDR3: CASSLGGTTLSYNEQFF
D: NA; J: TRBJ2-2; size: NA; V: TRBV10-3; DNA: TGTGCCATCAGTGCCGGGCAGACCGCCGGGGCCGGGGAGCTGTTTTTT; CDR3: CAISAGQTAGAGELFF
D: NA; J: TRBJ2-6; size: once; V: TRBV7-2; DNA: TGTGCCAGCAGCCACCCCAGTGCGGGATTCGTCCTGACTTTC; CDR3: CASSHPSAGFVLTF
D: NA; J: TRBJ1-4; size: NA; V: TRBV27; DNA: TGTGCCAGCAAACGAGGGTGGGGTAATGAAAAACTGTTTTTT; CDR3: CASKRGWGNEKLFF
D: TRBD1; J: TRBJ1-3; size: once; V: TRBV3-1/TRBV3-2; DNA: TGTGCCAGCAGCCACGGACAGGGCGCAAACACCATATATTTT; CDR3: CASSHGQGANTIYF
D: TRBD1; J: TRBJ1-6; size: NA; V: TRBV15; DNA: TGTGCCACTCACAGGGGGTGGTATAATTCACCCCTCCACTTT; CDR3: CATHRGWYNSPLHF
D: TRBD1; J: TRBJ2-3; size: NA; V: TRBV27; DNA: TGTGCCAGCCACAAGGGGACAGGCTATGTAGATACGCAGTATTTT; CDR3: CASHKGTGYVDTQYF
D: NA; J: TRBJ1-6; size: NA; V: TRBV19; DNA: TGTGCCAGTACCGCGGCGGGGAGGCGCTCACCCCTCCACTTT; CDR3: CASTAAGRRSPLHF
D: TRBD2; J: TRBJ2-5; size: many; V: TRBV11-2; DNA: TGTGCCAGCAGGTCTAGCGGGAGGGTACAAGAGACCCAGTACTTC; CDR3: CASRSSGRVQETQYF
D: NA; J: TRBJ2-3; size: NA; V: TRBV27; DNA: TGTGCCACCAACACGGGACGGGCCGGGGGTGGGGCGCAGTATTTT; CDR3: CATNTGRAGGGAQYF
D: NA; J: TRBJ2-3; size: NA; V: TRBV12-5; DNA: TGTGCTAGTGGGGGACAAGGAGATACGCAGTATTTT; CDR3: CASGGQGDTQYF
D: NA; J: TRBJ1-2; size: NA; V: TRBV30; DNA: TGTGCCTGGACTAAAAGGACCGGGACATCGGACTATGGCTACACCTTC; CDR3: CAWTKRTGTSDYGYTF
D: NA; J: TRBJ2-3; size: NA; V: TRBV27; DNA: TGTGCCAGCAGTTTAAGGCGGGACACAGATACGCAGTATTTT; CDR3: CASSLRRDTDTQYF
D: NA; J: TRBJ1-4; size: few; V: TRBV30; DNA: TGTGCCTGGAGTCCCGACTACAGGGATGAAAAACTGTTTTTT; CDR3: CAWSPDYRDEKLFF
D: NA; J: TRBJ2-7; size: NA; V: TRBV30; DNA: TGTGCCTGGAAGTCTAGCTTTGACGAGCAGTACTTC; CDR3: CAWKSSFDEQYF
D: NA; J: TRBJ2-7; size: NA; V: TRBV13; DNA: TGTGCCAGCAGCTTAAGTTTGGGGGTCGACAGGACAAAGGAGCAGTACTTC; CDR3: CASSLSLGVDRTKEQYF
D: NA; J: TRBJ2-7; size: NA; V: TRBV7-2; DNA: TGTGCCAGCAGCTTGGGGGGACAGTACCCCTACGAGCAGTACTTC; CDR3: CASSLGGQYPYEQYF
D: NA; J: TRBJ2-3; size: NA; V: TRBV24-1; DNA: TGTGCCACCAGTGATTTGGTTGGGCGCTCTGACGATACGCAGTATTTT; CDR3: CATSDLVGRSDDTQYF
D: TRBD1; J: TRBJ2-3; size: NA; V: TRBV19; DNA: TGTGCCAGTAGTACGGCACAGGGGGTCACAGATACGCAGTATTTT; CDR3: CASSTAQGVTDTQYF
D: TRBD1; J: TRBJ1-4; size: NA; V: TRBV27; DNA: TGTGCCAGCGGACCCGGGACAGGGGTTGAAAAACTGTTTTTT; CDR3: CASGPGTGVEKLFF
D: NA; J: TRBJ2-7; size: NA; V: TRBV6-5; DNA: TGTGCCAGCAGTTACCCGCGGGGCACCTCCTACGAGCAGTACTTC; CDR3: CASSYPRGTSYEQYF
D: NA; J: TRBJ2-5; size: NA; V: TRBV6-5; DNA: TGTGCCAGCAGTTACTCGAGGGTATGGGAGACCCAGTACTTC; CDR3: CASSYSRVWETQYF
D: NA; J: TRBJ1-1; size: few; V: TRBV20-1; DNA: TGCAGTGCCGACAGGAACACTGAAGCTTTCTTT; CDR3: CSADRNTEAFF
D: NA; J: TRBJ2-7; size: NA; V: TRBV19; DNA: TGTGCCAGTAGGCGGAGGGGCGGGACAGCTGGTCGCCACGAGCAGTACTTC; CDR3: CASRRRGGTAGRHEQYF
D: NA; J: TRBJ2-1; size: NA; V: TRBV5-4; DNA: TGTGCCAGCAGCTTTCCTAGCCCTGCGATTGATGAGCAGTTCTTC; CDR3: CASSFPSPAIDEQFF
D: NA; J: TRBJ1-2; size: NA; V: TRBV10-3; DNA: TGTGCCATCAGTGATTCGGGAGAGGATCAAGGCTACACCTTC; CDR3: CAISDSGEDQGYTF
D: TRBD1; J: TRBJ1-1; size: NA; V: TRBV5-4; DNA: TGTGCCAGCAGCAAAACAGGGGTGAAGACTGAAGCTTTCTTT; CDR3: CASSKTGVKTEAFF